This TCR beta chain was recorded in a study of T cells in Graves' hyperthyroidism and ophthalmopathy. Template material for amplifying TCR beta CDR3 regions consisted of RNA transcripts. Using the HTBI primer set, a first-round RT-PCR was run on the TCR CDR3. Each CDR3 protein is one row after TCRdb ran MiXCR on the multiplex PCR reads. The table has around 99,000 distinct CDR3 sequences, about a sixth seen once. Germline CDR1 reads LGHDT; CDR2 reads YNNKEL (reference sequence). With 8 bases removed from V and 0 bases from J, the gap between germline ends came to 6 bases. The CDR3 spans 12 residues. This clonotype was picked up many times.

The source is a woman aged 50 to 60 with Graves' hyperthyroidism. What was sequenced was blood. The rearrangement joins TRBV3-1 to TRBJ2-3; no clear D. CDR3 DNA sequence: TGTGCCAGCCGGACCAGCACAGATACGCAGTATTTT. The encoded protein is CASRTSTDTQYF.